Each of the 14 T cell receptor beta chains below was sequenced from the same sample in a study of cytotoxic CD8 clonotypes in ibrutinib-treated CLL (dated by TCRdb to the early 2020s). The receptor library was made with the immunoSEQ multiplex PCR assay. The table comes from immuneACCESS by way of TCRdb, which keeps in-frame sequences with V and J called. Part of the clones is missing from these tables; in studies checked, under half for an unresolved V gene and the rest for unknown reasons. A total of 110,000 to 150,000 clones appear in this sample, 85% to 95% of them only once. Jointly, the top ten make up 10% to 11% of the sample. The sample's time point label, decoded: about a year on ibrutinib. The specimen comprised PBMCs, sampled after 12 months of ibrutinib treatment. These receptors were taken from a human donor with chronic lymphocytic leukemia.

This chain links TRBV23-1 with TRBJ2-7; no definite D call. TRBV23-1 is filed as an ORF, its function uncertain. This CDR3 comprises 11 residues. V lost 10 bases, J lost 0 bases, and 7 bases lay in between. The CDR3 DNA is TGCGCCATTACGGACTCCTACGAGCAGTACTTC. Its protein product is CAITDSYEQYF.

This rearrangement joins TRBV5-1 to TRBJ2-1, with a weak D call TRBD2 (5 bases). Germline values: CDR1 SGHRS, CDR2 YFSETQ. Trimming left V 5 bases short and J 8 bases short, with 11 bases between. CDR3 length equals 12 residues. Written as DNA, the CDR3 is TGCGCCAGCAGGGAGGCCGGGGATGAGCAGTTCTTC. Residues: CASREAGDEQFF.

This clone occurred once. V usage is TRBV7-3 and J usage is TRBJ1-2; maybe TRBD1 (6 bases). The V gene's germline CDR1 is SGHTA and CDR2 FQGTGA. V was clipped by 3 bases and J by 10 bases, with 18 bases between them. The CDR3 is made up of 14 amino acids. CDR3 amino acids: CASSFGGPPAVYTF. In DNA, the CDR3 is TGTGCCAGCAGCTTTGGGGGGCCCCCTGCTGTCTACACCTTC.

The V and J genes are TRBV10-3 and TRBJ2-3; unclear D gene. This CDR3 comprises 16 residues. Trimming shortened V by 6 bases and J by 5 bases, and 21 bases separated the two germline ends. The germline V gene has CDR1 ENHRY and CDR2 SYGVKD. Written as DNA, the CDR3 is TGTGCCATCAGAAAAAACACGGAACGTGTTGGAGATACGCAGTATTTT. It encodes CAIRKNTERVGDTQYF.

The chain combines TRBV2 with TRBJ2-2, with 8 bases matching TRBD2. This CDR3 contains 12 residues. V shed 8 bases, J shed 6 bases, and the junction held 2 bases outside the gene matches. CDR1 is SNHLY and CDR2 is FYNNEI in the germline V gene. The CDR3 nucleotides are TGTGCCAGCGCCGGGGGGGCCGGGGAGCTGTTTTTT. Its protein product is CASAGGAGELFF.

For this clone: At one boundary the junction diverges from the germline segment, which might be a read error. The rearrangement links TRBV2 to TRBJ2-1; possible D gene TRBD2, 6 bases. This CDR3 region has 12 residues. CDR1 is SNHLY and CDR2 is FYNNEI in the germline V gene. Here the CDR3 reads CVSSGTSGEQFF. CDR3 nucleotide sequence: TGTGTCAGCAGTGGGACTTCGGGAGAGCAGTTCTTC.

The CDR3 is CASSLAGIDEQFF. The CDR3, as DNA: TGTGCCAGCAGTTTGGCAGGGATCGATGAGCAGTTCTTC. The chain combines TRBV28 with TRBJ2-1; possible D gene TRBD1, 5 bases. Per the germline V gene, CDR1 is MDHEN and CDR2 is SYDVKM. The ends were cut back, 3 bases at V and 8 bases at J, with 11 bases in the middle. The CDR3 length is 13 residues.

The CDR3 here is CASSHTRFEGSYEQYF. The CDR3, as DNA: TGTGCCAGCAGCCATACTAGGTTCGAGGGCTCCTACGAGCAGTACTTC. The rearrangement uses TRBV5-4 and TRBJ2-7, with TRBD2 as a possible D gene (5 bases). V shed 4 bases and J shed 0 bases, with 17 bases lying between them. The CDR3 is made up of 16 amino acids. Germline CDR1 reads SGHNT; CDR2 reads YYREEE (reference sequence).

The V call is TRBV19, the J call TRBJ1-2; 10 positions match TRBD1. Germline V lookup: CDR1 LNHDA, CDR2 SQIVND (reference sequence). J gave up 4 bases and V 2 bases, and 16 bases lay outside the gene matches. The length of the CDR3 is 19 residues. The CDR3 DNA follows: TGTGCCAGTAGTATACCGGGACAGGGGATCGTGGGAAGAGTCTATGGCTACACCTTC. Translation gives CASSIPGQGIVGRVYGYTF.

This clone occurred once. This CDR3 reads CASSLLGGANVLTF. The CDR3, as DNA: TGTGCCAGCAGCTTACTCGGAGGGGCCAACGTCCTGACTTTC. The rearrangement links TRBV11-1 to TRBJ2-6; D gene uncertain. The V end was cut by 2 bases, the J end by 4 bases, with 6 bases between. There are 14 residues in the CDR3. Germline lookup yields CDR1 SGHAT and CDR2 FQDESV (reference sequence).

V gene TRBV5-1 combines with J gene TRBJ2-5; 10 bases are a match to TRBD2. Germline V CDR1 and CDR2: SGHRS, YFSETQ. The CDR3 covers 16 residues. With V trimmed by 4 bases and J by 4 bases, 10 bases remained unmatched. For the CDR3, the DNA is TGCGCCAGCAGCACCGGGACTAGCGCCAGTATAGAGACCCAGTACTTC. It specifies CASSTGTSASIETQYF.

The chain links TRBV11-2 to TRBJ1-1; no clear D gene. Germline lookup yields CDR1 SGHAT and CDR2 FQNNGV. This CDR3 region has 14 residues. V was trimmed by 5 bases and J by 0 bases, leaving 10 bases between them. The chain's CDR3 is CASSPRVVNTEAFF. For the CDR3, the DNA is TGTGCCAGCAGCCCTCGGGTGGTGAACACTGAAGCTTTCTTT.

This chain joins TRBV7-9 and TRBJ1-4; D gene uncertain. The length of the CDR3 is 15 residues. Germline CDR1 SEHNR, CDR2 FQNEAQ (reference sequence). V was shortened by 3 bases and J by 4 bases, with 12 bases between the two germline ends. CDR3 coding DNA: TGTGCCAGCAGCTTCCCCACACCGAGTAATGAAAAACTGTTTTTT. Translation gives CASSFPTPSNEKLFF.

The chain carries TRBV28 and TRBJ2-7, with TRBD2 as a possible D gene (7 bases). Germline CDR1 is MDHEN and CDR2 is SYDVKM. This CDR3 region has 13 residues. V dropped 7 bases and J dropped 5 bases, with 15 bases sitting between them. The chain's CDR3 is CASTIGGGDEQYF. CDR3 coding DNA: TGTGCCAGCACCATTGGGGGGGGCGACGAGCAGTACTTC.